The 23 T cell receptor beta chains below come from one sample, sequenced in a study of blood T cells in healthy people across ages. Then a second PCR, running roughly 7 to 11 cycles, was carried out with a sample-barcoded 5' primer and a J-beta primer mix. TCRdb itself ran the 5' RACE reads through MiXCR, one entry per CDR3 protein. Among fewer than 1.5 million distinct CDR3 sequences, about 40% were seen once, and the ten largest hold approximately 7.9%. The sample consisted of blood. All receptors come from a woman in her late teens or twenties in good health.

The genes are TRBV6-5 and TRBJ2-5, with TRBD2 identical over 9 bases. CDR1 and CDR2 from the germline V gene are MNHEY and SVGAGI. V lost 8 bases, J lost 11 bases, and 18 bases stayed unmatched. The CDR3 is made up of 15 amino acids. The DNA for the CDR3 is TGTGCCAGCTTAGCTGCGGGGGGGCCCTACAATGAGCAGTACTTC. This gives the protein CASLAAGGPYNEQYF.

A few counts support this clonotype. The chain recombines TRBV29-1 with TRBJ1-4; D unresolved. With 0 bases removed from V and 2 bases from J, the gap between germline ends came to 13 bases. The CDR3 contains 16 residues. CDR1 and CDR2 from the germline V gene are SQVTM and ANQGSEA. CDR3 nucleotide sequence: TGCAGCGTTGAAGATCTGGGAAGTAATACTAATGAAAAACTGTTTTTT. This codes for CSVEDLGSNTNEKLFF.

The CDR3 reads CASSESGAAGANVLTF. In nucleotides, the CDR3 is TGTGCCAGCAGTGAAAGCGGGGCGGCAGGGGCCAACGTCCTGACTTTC. V gene TRBV2 combines with J gene TRBJ2-6; 7 bases agree with TRBD2. The CDR3 consists of 16 residues. Germline V CDR1 and CDR2: SNHLY, FYNNEI. V lost 2 bases and J lost 4; bases outside the gene matches: 5.

This clonotype has ten or more counts. The V and J genes are TRBV12-3 or TRBV12-4 and TRBJ2-2, with a weak D call TRBD1 (5 bases). Trimming cost V 1 base and J 1 base, with 7 bases left between them. CDR3 length: 15 residues. This CDR3 reads CASSLGQGNTGELFF. In DNA, the CDR3 is TGTGCCAGCAGTTTAGGTCAGGGGAACACCGGGGAGCTGTTTTTT.

The sample holds one count of this clonotype. The chain couples TRBV29-1 to TRBJ2-1; 11 bases agree with TRBD2. Germline-derived CDR1 and CDR2 are SQVTM and ANQGSEA. V lost 4 bases, J lost 10 bases, and 12 bases stayed unmatched. This CDR3 contains 15 residues. CDR3 sequence: CSVALRLAGGKEQFF. CDR3 sequence (DNA): TGCAGCGTTGCCCTTCGGCTAGCGGGAGGCAAGGAGCAGTTCTTC.

Worth noting for this clonotype: A junction end diverges from the germline sequence, so it may reflect a read error. This chain links TRBV25-1 with TRBJ2-3; 8 positions match TRBD1. From germline, CDR1 is MGHDK and CDR2 SYGVNS. This CDR3 is 16 amino acids long. Written as DNA, the CDR3 is TGTGACAGCAGTGGGGATCTGACAGGGGCCCCAGATACGCAGTATTTT. It encodes CDSSGDLTGAPDTQYF.

This clonotype has only one observation. V is TRBV3-1 and J is TRBJ1-1, with 8 nucleotides matching TRBD1. This CDR3 is 16 amino acids long. CDR1 and CDR2 from the germline V gene are LGHDT and YNNKEL (reference sequence). J lost 10 bases, V lost 4 bases, and 17 bases had no gene match. DNA of the CDR3: TGTGCCAGCAGCCGCCGCACTGACAGGGGAAAGGTTGGAGCTTTCTTT. Translating it yields CASSRRTDRGKVGAFF.

Comments on this clonotype: A read error may produce the germline difference seen at one junction end. The CDR3 nucleotides are TGTGTCAGCAGCCCTCAGACAGGGGGTGGGACAGATACGCAGTATTTT. As protein: CVSSPQTGGGTDTQYF. This sequence joins TRBV4-2 and TRBJ2-3; TRBD1 agrees at 9 bases. Germline lookup yields CDR1 LGHNA and CDR2 YNFKEQ. This CDR3 has 16 amino acids.

This clonotype turned up a few times. This chain joins TRBV10-3 and TRBJ2-3; 8 bases match TRBD2. Germline CDR1 ENHRY, CDR2 SYGVKD. The ends lost 10 bases at V and 1 base at J; junction bases unmatched: 13. The length of the CDR3 is 16 residues. This chain's CDR3 is CATLPQEAGGTDTQYF. CDR3 sequence (DNA): TGTGCCACTCTACCCCAAGAAGCGGGGGGCACAGATACGCAGTATTTT.

Points on this clonotype: A junction boundary mismatches the germline segment, possibly from a read error. This rearrangement joins TRBV20-1 to TRBJ1-2; weak D call: TRBD1 (6 bases). The CDR3 is 14 amino acids. CDR1 is DFQATT, CDR2 SNEGSKA, per germline (reference sequence). The CDR3 coding sequence is TGCAGTGCTTACCAGGGGAATGCTGACTATGGCTGCACCTTC. Its translation: CSAYQGNADYGCTF.

This clonotype was seen only a few times. J is TRBJ1-2 and V is TRBV9; D is uncertain. In germline, CDR1 is SGDLS, CDR2 YYNGEE. CDR3 length equals 14 residues. The V end was cut by 1 base, the J end by 4 bases, with 11 bases between. Written as DNA, the CDR3 is TGTGCCAGCAGCGTACCGGAGAACATCTATGGCTACACCTTC. Its translation: CASSVPENIYGYTF.

The J gene is TRBJ2-3, the V gene TRBV29-1; D remains unclear. The ends were cut back, 6 bases at V and 5 bases at J, with 21 bases in the middle. Germline CDR1 reads SQVTM; CDR2 reads ANQGSEA. The CDR3 is made up of 15 amino acids. The CDR3 region has the DNA TGCAGCGTCGCCCTCCTAAATAAGGGTGGAGATACGCAGTATTTT. This sequence encodes CSVALLNKGGDTQYF.

The rearrangement uses TRBV20-1 and TRBJ2-2, with 9 bases aligning to TRBD2. The V gene end was trimmed by 6 bases and the J gene end by 5 bases; junction bases not matched to a gene: 7. Germline V gene data show CDR1 as DFQATT and CDR2 as SNEGSKA (reference sequence). CDR3 length: 14 residues. This CDR3 reads CSANSGRGTGELFF. The CDR3 DNA follows: TGCAGTGCCAATAGCGGGAGAGGAACCGGGGAGCTGTTTTTT.

The rearrangement uses TRBV18 and TRBJ2-5; a weak D match, TRBD1 (6 bases). V lost 0 bases and J 7 bases, leaving 18 bases between the germline ends. This CDR3 has 16 residues. CDR1 and CDR2 from the germline V gene are KGHSH and LQKENI. The CDR3 region is CASSPPQGASVGTQYF. Here the CDR3 DNA reads TGTGCCAGCTCACCACCACAGGGAGCGTCCGTTGGGACCCAGTACTTC.

This clonotype occurred a few times. The genes are TRBV7-9 and TRBJ1-2; D ambiguous. Deletions cut 5 bases from V and 7 bases from J, with 11 bases between. Germline assignment: CDR1 SEHNR and CDR2 FQNEAQ (reference sequence). The CDR3 covers 12 residues. The CDR3 is CASSLPGFGYTF. DNA of the CDR3: TGTGCCAGCAGCCTGCCCGGGTTTGGCTACACCTTC.

The chain couples TRBV27 to TRBJ2-7; possible D gene TRBD1, 6 bases. The germline V and J ends were trimmed by 8 bases and 4 bases, with 15 bases remaining between them. CDR3 length: 13 residues. Germline V lookup: CDR1 MNHEY, CDR2 SMNVEV (reference sequence). The CDR3 sequence is CASWAAGTYEQYF. The CDR3 DNA sequence: TGTGCCAGCTGGGCGGCAGGGACATACGAGCAGTACTTC.

This chain links TRBV7-2 with TRBJ2-2; 9 bases align to TRBD2. V was pared by 3 bases and J by 8 bases, with 1 base of the junction left unmatched. Germline V gene lookup returns CDR1 SGHTA and CDR2 FQGNSA. This CDR3 has 13 amino acids. CDR3 protein: CASSFLAGGELFF. The DNA of the CDR3 is TGTGCCAGCAGCTTTCTAGCGGGAGGGGAGCTGTTTTTT.

The V gene is TRBV10-3, the J gene TRBJ2-1, with D perhaps TRBD1 (6 bases). Germline V lookup: CDR1 ENHRY, CDR2 SYGVKD. The CDR3 is 16 residues long. Trimming pared 0 bases from V and 3 bases from J, leaving 12 bases between. CDR3 sequence reads: CAISESVQGSYNEQFF. The CDR3 nucleotides are TGTGCCATCAGTGAGTCGGTCCAGGGGAGCTACAATGAGCAGTTCTTC.

The chain is built from TRBV29-1 and TRBJ2-1, with 9 positions matching TRBD2. Germline V gene data show CDR1 as SQVTM and CDR2 as ANQGSEA. V was clipped by 6 bases and J by 6 bases; unmatched bases: 12. The CDR3 spans 15 residues. For the CDR3, the DNA is TGCAGCGTCCAACTCGACCTAGCGGGACCCAATGAGCAGTTCTTC. Protein: CSVQLDLAGPNEQFF.

This clonotype was observed a few times. The V and J genes are TRBV27 and TRBJ2-4, with D unclear. The ends were cut back, 8 bases at V and 0 bases at J, with 11 bases in the middle. The CDR3 totals 14 residues. CDR1 is MNHEY, CDR2 SMNVEV, per germline (reference sequence). This CDR3 reads CASSELSAKNIQYF. The CDR3 coding sequence is TGTGCCAGCTCAGAGCTGTCAGCCAAAAACATTCAGTACTTC.

The chain links TRBV20-1 to TRBJ1-5; 8 bases map to TRBD1. The germline V gene encodes CDR1 DFQATT and CDR2 SNEGSKA (reference sequence). The CDR3 totals 14 residues. Trimming took 6 bases from V and 0 from J; bases not matched to a gene: 4. CDR3 coding DNA: TGCAGTGCCCCGACAGGGGATAGCAATCAGCCCCAGCATTTT. It codes for CSAPTGDSNQPQHF.

This chain joins TRBV15 and TRBJ2-2; TRBD1 matches 7 bases. CDR3 length equals 15 residues. V lost 6 bases to trimming and J lost 0 bases; unmatched junction nucleotides: 4. Germline V lookup: CDR1 LNHNV, CDR2 YYDKDF (reference sequence). The CDR3 bases are TGTGCCACCAGGGGACAGCCAGCGAACACCGGGGAGCTGTTTTTT. This translates into CATRGQPANTGELFF. The full variable domain, its missing parts supplied by reference TRBV15 and TRBJ2-2, is DAMVIQNPRYQVTQFGKPVTLSCSQTLNHNVMYWYQQKSSQAPKLLFHYYDKDFNNEADTPDNFQSRRPNTSFCFLDIRSPGLGDTAMYLCATRGQPANTGELFFGEGSRLTVL.

This clonotype was picked up a small number of times. This chain connects TRBV12-3 or TRBV12-4 to TRBJ1-3, with D possibly being TRBD1 (5 bases). The CDR3 covers 14 residues. V was pared by 6 bases and J by 0 bases, with 9 bases between. The CDR3 region has the DNA TGTGCCAGCAGGTCAGGGTTCTCTGGAAACACCATATATTTT. This codes for CASRSGFSGNTIYF.